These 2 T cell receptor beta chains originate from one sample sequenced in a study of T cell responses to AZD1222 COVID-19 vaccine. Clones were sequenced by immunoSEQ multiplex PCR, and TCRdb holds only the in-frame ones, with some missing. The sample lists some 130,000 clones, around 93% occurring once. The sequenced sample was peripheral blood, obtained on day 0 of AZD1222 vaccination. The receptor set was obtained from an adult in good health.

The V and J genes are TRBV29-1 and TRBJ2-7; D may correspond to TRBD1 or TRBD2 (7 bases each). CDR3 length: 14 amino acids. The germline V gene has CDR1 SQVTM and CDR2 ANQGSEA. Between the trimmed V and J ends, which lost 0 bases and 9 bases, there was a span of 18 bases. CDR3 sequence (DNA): TGCAGCGTTGAAGAGCAGGGGGGGAGAATAGGGCAGTACTTC. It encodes CSVEEQGGRIGQYF.

The CDR3 here is CASRATAQSYTF. The CDR3 DNA reads TGTGCCAGCAGGGCCACGGCACAGAGCTACACCTTC. The chain couples TRBV7-9 to TRBJ1-2; D gene ambiguous. CDR1 is SEHNR, CDR2 FQNEAQ, per germline (reference sequence). The CDR3 has 12 amino acids. Trimming left V 6 bases short and J 9 bases short, with 14 bases between.